This TCR beta chain was captured by sequencing in a study of cytomegalovirus exposure and HLA in healthy donors. Study-level findings and limits: Most subjects had HLA-A and HLA-B alleles reportedly predicted accurately by TCR beta sequences.

The CDR3 is 14 amino acids. The ends were cut back, 0 bases at V and 0 bases at J, with 5 bases in the middle. Per the germline V gene, CDR1 is LGHNA and CDR2 is YNFKEQ. The study ran its PCR with 60 Vbeta and 13 Jbeta primers. Sequencing used immunoSEQ multiplex PCR; TCRdb keeps in-frame clones, though not all of them. The table records about 210,000 clones, about 88% of them present only once. A remark on this clone: Its antigen remains unidentified.

The rearrangement uses TRBV4-2 and TRBJ1-1; D is uncertain. The specimen sequenced was PBMCs. This clonotype originated in a woman in her 30s in good health and CMV-seronegative. CDR3 in amino acids: CASSQDDLNTEAFF. The CDR3 DNA follows: TGTGCCAGCAGCCAAGATGACTTGAACACTGAAGCTTTCTTT.